This passage covers 7 T cell receptor beta chains from one sample sequenced in a study of cytomegalovirus exposure and HLA in healthy donors (dated by TCRdb to the late 2010s). Library preparation was by the immunoSEQ multiplex PCR assay. A mixture of 60 forward primers for TCR Vbeta segments and 13 reverse primers for TCR Jbeta segments was used in the multiplex PCR. Held by TCRdb, this immuneACCESS table contains in-frame sequences only and omits some clones. Under half of the omission traces to an unresolved V gene where checked; the cause of the rest is unknown. Across this sample there are about 150,000 clones, with about 80% seen only once. Roughly 0.68% of the sample is in the top ten clones. Material for sequencing was PBMCs. The receptors were gathered from a male donor in good health and CMV-seronegative.

This chain connects TRBV18 to TRBJ1-1, with D uncertain. Trimming took off 0 bases at V and 3 bases at J, with 11 bases between the two ends. CDR3 size: 15 residues. Germline CDR1 reads KGHSH; CDR2 reads LQKENI. The CDR3 coding sequence is TGTGCCAGCTCACCACCGACTGGATGGTACACTGAAGCTTTCTTT. It yields the protein CASSPPTGWYTEAFF. Drawing the rest from reference TRBV18 and TRBJ1-1, the complete variable domain is NAGVMQNPRHLVRRRGQEARLRCSPMKGHSHVYWYRQLPEEGLKFMVYLQKENIIDESGMPKERFSAEFPKEGPSILRIQQVVRGDSAAYFCASSPPTGWYTEAFFGQGTRLTVV.

The sample holds a few counts of this clone. This chain links TRBV27 with TRBJ1-2, with TRBD1 matching over 9 bases. Germline CDR1 and CDR2: MNHEY and SMNVEV (reference sequence). The junction had 11 bases not matched to a gene; V was cut back by 2 bases and J by 4 bases. This CDR3 comprises 17 residues. CDR3 nucleotide sequence: TGTGCCAGCAGTTTAAAGGCGGACAGGGGTAGATTCTATGGCTACACCTTC. As protein: CASSLKADRGRFYGYTF.

The V gene is TRBV28, the J gene TRBJ1-6; 7 bases map to TRBD1. CDR1 is MDHEN, CDR2 SYDVKM, per germline. The CDR3 consists of 12 residues. Losses at the gene ends were 10 bases for V and 5 bases for J; bases not matched to a gene: 2. DNA for the CDR3: TGTGCCACCGGGACAGATAATTCACCCCTCCACTTT. Its protein is CATGTDNSPLHF.

The chain links TRBV4-1 to TRBJ1-2; no firm D call. The CDR3 covers 14 residues. Between the trimmed V and J ends, which lost 4 bases and 2 bases, there was a span of 11 bases. Germline CDR1 reads MGHRA; CDR2 reads YSYEKL. As DNA, the CDR3 is TGCGCCAGCAGCCCCGAAACAGTAAACTATGGCTACACCTTC. This translates into CASSPETVNYGYTF.

The V call is TRBV19, the J call TRBJ2-3; D might be TRBD2 (6 bases). Germline V gives CDR1 LNHDA, CDR2 SQIVND (reference sequence). The length of the CDR3 is 13 residues. V was pared by 3 bases and J by 3 bases, with 7 bases between. The CDR3 region is CASSIGGTDTQYF. CDR3 sequence (DNA): TGTGCCAGTAGTATTGGGGGGACAGATACGCAGTATTTT.

The V call is TRBV5-4, the J call TRBJ2-7; D might be TRBD1 (5 bases). V lost 2 bases, J lost 2 bases, and 17 bases lay in between. CDR3 length: 16 amino acids. Germline V gives CDR1 SGHNT, CDR2 YYREEE (reference sequence). The CDR3 spells CASSFAQGPDAYEQYF. The CDR3 nucleotides read TGTGCCAGCAGCTTTGCGCAGGGCCCCGACGCCTACGAGCAGTACTTC.

The chain is built from TRBV2 and TRBJ2-5; D may be TRBD1 (5 bases). CDR3 length equals 14 residues. Trimming took 5 bases from V and 9 from J, leaving 19 bases between them. CDR1 is SNHLY and CDR2 is FYNNEI in the germline V gene. For the CDR3, the DNA is TGTGCCAGCAGTACCGACAGAACCCTAGGGGCCCAGTACTTC. It codes for CASSTDRTLGAQYF.